These T cell receptor beta chains were read from a single sample in a study of cytomegalovirus exposure and HLA in healthy donors. Clones were sequenced by immunoSEQ multiplex PCR, and TCRdb holds only the in-frame ones, with some missing. Here the sample spans 130,000 to 150,000 clones, roughly 83% being singletons. The specimen was PBMCs. The receptor set was obtained from a man aged 35-49 years in good health and CMV-seropositive. The CDR3 runs from the conserved cysteine through the conserved F or W. The D gene is left open where the match is weak. Only some rows state a clone size, as once, few, many or a class for expanded clones.

J: TRBJ1-6; D: TRBD1; V: TRBV5-6; size: once; CDR3: CASSPDRGSPLHF; DNA: TGTGCCAGCAGCCCGGACAGGGGTTCACCCCTCCACTTT
J: TRBJ2-7; D: NA; V: TRBV30; size: NA; CDR3: CAWGASKQYF; DNA: TGTGCCTGGGGAGCTAGCAAGCAGTACTTC
J: TRBJ2-3; D: TRBD2; V: TRBV4-1; size: NA; CDR3: CASGLAGAGDTQYF; DNA: TGCGCCAGCGGGCTAGCGGGAGCGGGGGATACGCAGTATTTT
J: TRBJ2-1; D: TRBD2; V: TRBV5-1; size: NA; CDR3: CASSWRAGGPIKEQFF; DNA: TGCGCCAGCAGCTGGAGAGCGGGAGGGCCGATCAAAGAGCAGTTCTTC
J: TRBJ2-7; D: TRBD2; V: TRBV7-9; size: once; CDR3: CASSFRLAGAYEQYF; DNA: TGTGCCAGCAGCTTTAGACTAGCGGGTGCCTACGAGCAGTACTTC
J: TRBJ1-1; D: NA; V: TRBV6-5; size: NA; CDR3: CASSYGWGAEAFF; DNA: TGTGCCAGCAGTTACGGGTGGGGGGCTGAAGCTTTCTTT
J: TRBJ2-7; D: TRBD2; V: TRBV5-6; size: NA; CDR3: CASSLTSGAYEQYF; DNA: TGTGCCAGCAGCTTGACTAGCGGGGCCTACGAGCAGTACTTC
J: TRBJ1-1; D: NA; V: TRBV6-4; size: NA; CDR3: CASSEGRGTEAFF; DNA: TGTGCCAGCAGTGAGGGGCGGGGGACTGAAGCTTTCTTT
J: TRBJ2-1; D: NA; V: TRBV7-2; size: once; CDR3: CASSLGRGNYNEQFF; DNA: TGTGCCAGCAGCTTAGGCAGGGGTAACTACAATGAGCAGTTCTTC
J: TRBJ2-1; D: TRBD2; V: TRBV5-1; size: once; CDR3: CASSGTSGSNEQFF; DNA: TGCGCCAGCAGCGGGACTAGCGGGAGCAATGAGCAGTTCTTC
J: TRBJ2-1; D: TRBD2; V: TRBV2; size: NA; CDR3: CASIRSASGRDEQFF; DNA: TGTGCCAGCATCAGGTCGGCTAGCGGGAGAGATGAGCAGTTCTTC
J: TRBJ1-1; D: NA; V: TRBV7-3; size: NA; CDR3: CASSPGKGTEAFF; DNA: TGTGCCAGCAGCCCCGGGAAAGGGACTGAAGCTTTCTTT
J: TRBJ2-7; D: TRBD1; V: TRBV6-7; size: NA; CDR3: CASSLGQRSYEQYF; DNA: TGTGCCAGCAGTTTGGGACAGCGCTCCTACGAGCAGTACTTC
J: TRBJ2-1; D: NA; V: TRBV11-2; size: NA; CDR3: CASNSGQASSNEQFF; DNA: TGTGCCAGCAACTCGGGACAAGCTTCCTCCAATGAGCAGTTCTTC
J: TRBJ2-7; D: NA; V: TRBV4-3; size: once; CDR3: CASSQVWAGSPYEQYF; DNA: TGCGCCAGCAGCCAAGTCTGGGCGGGGTCCCCCTACGAGCAGTACTTC
J: TRBJ2-1; D: TRBD1; V: TRBV27; size: NA; CDR3: CASSSGTGRLGQFF; DNA: TGTGCCAGCAGCTCTGGGACAGGGCGTCTCGGGCAGTTCTTC
J: TRBJ2-1; D: TRBD1; V: TRBV7-2; size: NA; CDR3: CASSSQDRDHEQFF; DNA: TGTGCCAGCAGCTCTCAGGACAGGGACCATGAGCAGTTCTTC
J: TRBJ2-5; D: NA; V: TRBV6-5; size: few; CDR3: CASSPLGLRGQYF; DNA: TGTGCCAGCAGCCCCCTTGGACTACGAGGGCAGTACTTC
J: TRBJ2-4; D: NA; V: TRBV11-2; size: NA; CDR3: CASSLDGATDIQYF; DNA: TGTGCCAGCAGCTTAGATGGGGCCACGGACATTCAGTACTTC
J: TRBJ2-7; D: NA; V: TRBV4-1; size: NA; CDR3: CASSQRASYEQYF; DNA: TGCGCCAGCAGCCAGAGGGCCTCCTACGAGCAGTACTTC
J: TRBJ1-5; D: NA; V: TRBV9; size: once; CDR3: CASSVSGFQPQHF; DNA: TGTGCCAGCAGCGTAAGCGGTTTCCAGCCCCAGCATTTT
J: TRBJ2-2; D: NA; V: TRBV5-1; size: once; CDR3: CASSPPTVTGELFF; DNA: TGCGCCAGCAGCCCCCCAACGGTTACCGGGGAGCTGTTTTTT
J: TRBJ2-7; D: NA; V: TRBV15; size: NA; CDR3: CATSRVERPYEQYF; DNA: TGTGCCACCAGCAGAGTCGAGCGCCCCTACGAGCAGTACTTC
J: TRBJ2-7; D: TRBD2; V: TRBV6-6; size: NA; CDR3: CASSFGLAPPYEQYF; DNA: TGTGCCAGCAGCTTCGGACTAGCTCCTCCCTACGAGCAGTACTTC
J: TRBJ1-5; D: NA; V: TRBV19; size: NA; CDR3: CASSIVQRNQPQHF; DNA: TGTGCCAGTAGTATTGTACAGAGAAATCAGCCCCAGCATTTT
J: TRBJ2-7; D: NA; V: TRBV4-3; size: NA; CDR3: CASSQGRLLASEQYF; DNA: TGCGCCAGCAGCCAAGGTCGTTTGCTAGCGAGCGAGCAGTACTTC
J: TRBJ2-7; D: TRBD2; V: TRBV19; size: NA; CDR3: CASSIDLAASGSPYGGKQYF; DNA: TGTGCCAGTAGTATAGATCTGGCAGCTAGCGGGTCCCCGTACGGAGGCAAGCAGTACTTC
J: TRBJ2-7; D: NA; V: TRBV18; size: NA; CDR3: CASSRPDSYEQYF; DNA: TGTGCCAGCTCACGACCGGACAGCTACGAGCAGTACTTC
J: TRBJ1-4; D: TRBD1; V: TRBV11-2; size: NA; CDR3: CASSRTGWDEKLFF; DNA: TGTGCCAGCAGCAGGACAGGGTGGGATGAAAAACTGTTTTTT
J: TRBJ1-6; D: NA; V: TRBV18; size: NA; CDR3: CASSLQASSYNSPLHF; DNA: TGTGCCAGCTCCCTCCAGGCCAGCTCCTATAATTCACCCCTCCACTTT
J: TRBJ1-3; D: NA; V: TRBV19; size: NA; CDR3: CAPHGDSGNTIYF; DNA: TGTGCCCCTCACGGAGACTCTGGAAACACCATATATTTT
J: TRBJ2-7; D: NA; V: TRBV5-1; size: NA; CDR3: CASSAGVREYF; DNA: TGCGCCAGCAGCGCAGGGGTGAGGGAGTACTTC
J: TRBJ2-2; D: TRBD1; V: TRBV5-4; size: NA; CDR3: CASTSGQMNTGELFF; DNA: TGTGCCAGCACTTCGGGACAGATGAACACCGGGGAGCTGTTTTTT
J: TRBJ2-5; D: TRBD1; V: TRBV6-1; size: once; CDR3: CASSWGQQETQYF; DNA: TGTGCCAGCAGCTGGGGACAGCAAGAGACCCAGTACTTC
J: TRBJ2-2; D: NA; V: TRBV5-5; size: NA; CDR3: CASSLDPSNTGELFF; DNA: TGTGCCAGCAGCTTGGATCCTTCGAACACCGGGGAGCTGTTTTTT
J: TRBJ2-2; D: NA; V: TRBV13; size: NA; CDR3: CASSPLGGHTGELFF; DNA: TGTGCCAGCAGCCCTCTTGGGGGCCACACCGGGGAGCTGTTTTTT
J: TRBJ2-7; D: TRBD1; V: TRBV4-2; size: NA; CDR3: CASRKTGTGAYEQYF; DNA: TGTGCCAGCAGGAAGACCGGGACAGGGGCCTACGAGCAGTACTTC
J: TRBJ1-1; D: NA; V: TRBV11-3; size: NA; CDR3: CASSLGRGSTEAFF; DNA: TGTGCCAGCAGCTTAGGGCGGGGGAGCACTGAAGCTTTCTTT
J: TRBJ2-3; D: TRBD1; V: TRBV18; size: NA; CDR3: CASSRDRAPADTQYF; DNA: TGTGCCAGCTCACGCGACAGGGCCCCCGCAGATACGCAGTATTTT
J: TRBJ2-1; D: NA; V: TRBV5-6; size: once; CDR3: CASSFGQGNYNEQFF; DNA: TGTGCCAGCAGCTTCGGTCAGGGGAACTACAATGAGCAGTTCTTC
J: TRBJ2-5; D: TRBD1; V: TRBV15; size: NA; CDR3: CATSRPPTGGETQYF; DNA: TGTGCCACCAGCAGGCCCCCGACAGGGGGCGAGACCCAGTACTTC
J: TRBJ1-1; D: NA; V: TRBV5-1; size: NA; CDR3: CASGREGEKTEAFF; DNA: TGCGCCAGCGGCCGGGAGGGGGAGAAGACTGAAGCTTTCTTT
J: TRBJ2-7; D: TRBD2; V: TRBV4-3; size: once; CDR3: CASSQDWTSDPPNEQYF; DNA: TGCGCCAGCAGCCAAGACTGGACTAGCGACCCTCCTAACGAGCAGTACTTC
J: TRBJ1-2; D: TRBD1; V: TRBV19; size: NA; CDR3: CASSTPRTGNYGYTF; DNA: TGTGCCAGTAGTACCCCCCGGACAGGAAACTATGGCTACACCTTC
J: TRBJ2-7; D: NA; V: TRBV18; size: NA; CDR3: CASSKGEATEQYF; DNA: TGTGCCAGCTCTAAGGGGGAAGCGACCGAGCAGTACTTC
J: TRBJ1-2; D: NA; V: TRBV10-3; size: few; CDR3: CAISETRGYTF; DNA: TGTGCCATCAGTGAGACGCGAGGCTACACCTTC
J: TRBJ2-7; D: NA; V: TRBV18; size: NA; CDR3: CASSTGSAYEQYF; DNA: TGTGCCAGTTCTACAGGTTCGGCCTACGAGCAGTACTTC
J: TRBJ1-2; D: TRBD1; V: TRBV30; size: NA; CDR3: CAWSVLGTGYGYTF; DNA: TGTGCCTGGAGTGTACTGGGGACAGGCTATGGCTACACCTTC
J: TRBJ2-1; D: TRBD2; V: TRBV27; size: NA; CDR3: CASSSGLAEQFF; DNA: TGTGCCAGCAGTTCGGGACTAGCCGAACAGTTCTTC
J: TRBJ1-2; D: TRBD1; V: TRBV6-4; size: NA; CDR3: CASSPEPGQSAGYTF; DNA: TGTGCCAGCAGCCCGGAACCGGGACAGTCCGCCGGCTACACCTTC
J: TRBJ1-4; D: NA; V: TRBV6-6; size: NA; CDR3: CASSYDKQTTNEKLFF; DNA: TGTGCCAGCAGTTACGACAAACAGACAACTAATGAAAAACTGTTTTTT
J: TRBJ1-1; D: NA; V: TRBV15; size: NA; CDR3: CATSRDRQGAFF; DNA: TGTGCCACCAGCAGAGATCGGCAGGGAGCTTTCTTT
J: TRBJ2-7; D: TRBD2; V: TRBV4-2; size: NA; CDR3: CASSQDTSGSYEQYF; DNA: TGTGCCAGCAGCCAAGATACTAGCGGGAGCTACGAGCAGTACTTC
J: TRBJ1-1; D: NA; V: TRBV27; size: NA; CDR3: CASSLLGAGTEAFF; DNA: TGTGCCAGCAGTTTGCTAGGGGCAGGCACTGAAGCTTTCTTT
J: TRBJ2-1; D: TRBD2; V: TRBV13; size: NA; CDR3: CASSLGLAGVNEQFF; DNA: TGTGCCAGCAGCTTAGGACTAGCGGGAGTAAATGAGCAGTTCTTC
J: TRBJ2-1; D: TRBD2; V: TRBV27; size: few; CDR3: CASRTSGSQLDNEQFF; DNA: TGTGCCAGTCGGACTAGCGGGAGTCAATTGGACAATGAGCAGTTCTTC
J: TRBJ2-1; D: NA; V: TRBV9; size: NA; CDR3: CASSVEGSSVYNEQFF; DNA: TGTGCCAGCAGCGTAGAAGGGTCTAGCGTGTACAATGAGCAGTTCTTC
J: TRBJ2-3; D: NA; V: TRBV30; size: NA; CDR3: CAWSVREGDTQYF; DNA: TGTGCCTGGAGTGTACGAGAGGGAGATACGCAGTATTTT
J: TRBJ1-2; D: TRBD1; V: TRBV9; size: NA; CDR3: CASSVEPGQGLEQGYTF; DNA: TGTGCCAGCAGCGTAGAGCCGGGACAGGGGCTCGAGCAGGGCTACACCTTC